The 30 T cell receptor beta chains below were found in one sample sequenced in a study of control samples from healthy donors and cancer patients. Clones were read by immunoSEQ multiplex PCR, and TCRdb kept only the in-frame ones, dropping some. Of about 410,000 clones in the sample, about 93% were seen once. Sequenced sample: PBMCs. The receptors were gathered from a man aged 35 to 55 with head and neck cancer.

The chain recombines TRBV18 with TRBJ1-6; 12 bases are a match to TRBD1. The CDR3 runs to 16 residues. From germline, CDR1 is KGHSH and CDR2 LQKENI. V shed 0 bases and J 9 bases; nucleotides not matched to a gene: 3. CDR3 DNA: TGTGCCAGCTCACCACCGGGACAGGGGGCGATTTCACCCCTCCACTTT. The encoded protein is CASSPPGQGAISPLHF.

V and J are TRBV27 and TRBJ2-4; TRBD2 aligns across 7 bases. With 6 bases clipped from V and 7 bases from J, the junction kept 3 bases outside the gene matches. The CDR3 is 12 residues long. CDR1 MNHEY and CDR2 SMNVEV come from the germline V gene (reference sequence). The CDR3 loop is CASRGGSNIQYF. The CDR3 DNA is TGTGCCAGCAGGGGGGGGAGTAACATTCAGTACTTC.

The CDR3 spells CARTSGTPADTQYF. The CDR3 coding sequence is TGTGCCAGAACCTCCGGGACCCCAGCGGATACGCAGTATTTT. The chain couples TRBV6-4 to TRBJ2-3; perhaps D is TRBD1 or TRBD2 (5 bases each). Germline assignment: CDR1 MRHNA and CDR2 SNTAGT. V lost 9 bases, J lost 6 bases, and 19 bases lay in between. The CDR3 is 14 residues long.

The J gene is TRBJ1-1, the V gene TRBV12-3 or TRBV12-4; the match to TRBD1 covers 8 bases. Trimming removed 5 bases from V and 10 bases from J; junction bases left unmatched: 9. CDR3 length: 13 residues. CDR3 protein: CASSLQGAWGAFF. The CDR3 nucleotides are TGTGCCAGCAGTCTCCAGGGGGCGTGGGGAGCTTTCTTT.

This clone was observed a single time. This rearrangement joins TRBV2 to TRBJ2-7; the D gene is possibly TRBD2 (6 bases). The germline V gene encodes CDR1 SNHLY and CDR2 FYNNEI. Trimming left V 2 bases short and J 6 bases short, with 14 bases between. The CDR3 covers 14 residues. CDR3 DNA: TGTGCCAGCAGTGAATCCCAGGGACTGGGCGAGCAGTACTTC. It specifies CASSESQGLGEQYF.

The chain recombines TRBV11-1 with TRBJ2-2, with D possibly being TRBD1 or TRBD2 (5 bases each). V dropped 3 bases and J dropped 2 bases, with 10 bases sitting between them. CDR1 is SGHAT and CDR2 is FQDESV in the germline V gene (reference sequence). This CDR3 region has 15 residues. The CDR3 sequence: CASSFLGPNTGELFF. The CDR3 nucleotides are TGTGCCAGCAGCTTCTTGGGACCTAACACCGGGGAGCTGTTTTTT.

The chain employs TRBV6-5 and TRBJ2-1; D remains unclear. V lost 6 bases and J 4 bases, leaving 16 bases between the germline ends. CDR3 size: 15 residues. The germline V gene encodes CDR1 MNHEY and CDR2 SVGAGI. For the CDR3, the DNA is TGTGCCAGCAGCCGAACCATCCGCGGTTACAATGAGCAGTTCTTC. It is translated as CASSRTIRGYNEQFF.

The chain combines TRBV15 with TRBJ1-2; the D is unclear. CDR1 and CDR2 (germline): LNHNV, YYDKDF (reference sequence). CDR3 length equals 12 residues. V shed 9 bases and J shed 4 bases, with 12 bases lying between them. The CDR3 loop reads CATHDGVYGYTF. In DNA form, the CDR3 reads TGTGCCACTCACGATGGTGTCTATGGCTACACCTTC.

The chain combines TRBV7-8 with TRBJ2-7; D unresolved. Trimming took 5 bases from V and 5 from J, leaving 13 bases between them. CDR1 is SGHVS and CDR2 is FQNEAQ in the germline V gene. The CDR3 contains 13 residues. The CDR3 DNA is TGTGCCAGCAGCCCTCCACTTCGCGACGAGCAGTACTTC. Translation: CASSPPLRDEQYF.

CDR3 DNA sequence: TGTGCCAGCAGCACCGGGATCCAACGGGAGCAGTACTTC. Amino acid sequence: CASSTGIQREQYF. The rearrangement uses TRBV12-3 or TRBV12-4 and TRBJ2-7, with D possibly being TRBD2 (5 bases). Trimming removed 6 bases from V and 7 bases from J, with 16 bases in between. The CDR3 is 13 residues long.

This clone appeared once. DNA of the CDR3: TGCAGCGCCGGGGCCAGGGCCGGCAATGAGCAGTTCTTC. It translates to CSAGARAGNEQFF. The V and J genes are TRBV29-1 and TRBJ2-1; D might be TRBD1 or TRBD2, each matching 5 bases. V was trimmed by 7 bases and J by 6 bases, leaving 16 bases between them. The CDR3 is 13 amino acids. Per germline, CDR1 SQVTM and CDR2 ANQGSEA.

The V and J genes are TRBV19 and TRBJ1-1; D possibly corresponds to TRBD1 (6 bases). This CDR3 has 16 residues. V was trimmed by 1 base and J by 1 base, leaving 13 bases between them. The V gene's germline CDR1 is LNHDA and CDR2 SQIVND (reference sequence). The CDR3 DNA reads TGTGCCAGTAGTATAGGTCCCTTACAGGGGAACACTGAAGCTTTCTTT. Translated, it gives CASSIGPLQGNTEAFF. Based on the CDR3 plus reference TRBV19 and TRBJ1-1, the full variable domain is DGGITQSPKYLFRKEGQNVTLSCEQNLNHDAMYWYRQDPGQGLRLIYYSQIVNDFQKGDIAEGYSVSREKKESFPLTVTSAQKNPTAFYLCASSIGPLQGNTEAFFGQGTRLTVV.

This clone was found a few times. The chain is built from TRBV19 and TRBJ2-7, with 10 bases identical to TRBD1. After removal of 6 bases from V and 4 bases from J, the junction contained 6 bases not matched to a gene. This CDR3 is built from 14 residues. CDR1 is LNHDA and CDR2 is SQIVND in the germline V gene (reference sequence). The CDR3 sequence: CASSLRDRGYEQYF. DNA of the CDR3: TGTGCCAGTAGCCTCCGGGACAGGGGTTACGAGCAGTACTTC.

This clone was observed a single time. The chain links TRBV19 to TRBJ1-3, with D possibly matching TRBD1 (5 bases). The CDR3 is 15 amino acids. Germline CDR1 and CDR2: LNHDA and SQIVND (reference sequence). V was pared by 3 bases and J by 2 bases, with 11 bases between. This CDR3 reads CASSIGGTAGNTIYF. In nucleotides, the CDR3 is TGTGCCAGTAGTATTGGGGGGACGGCTGGAAACACCATATATTTT.

The chain employs TRBV20-1 and TRBJ1-1; 7 bases are shared with TRBD1. The CDR3 is 10 residues long. With 6 bases clipped from V and 7 bases from J, the junction kept 2 bases outside the gene matches. Per the germline V gene, CDR1 is DFQATT and CDR2 is SNEGSKA (reference sequence). Written as DNA, the CDR3 is TGCAGTGCCTACAGGGGTGAAGCTTTCTTT. It is translated as CSAYRGEAFF.

The rearrangement links TRBV6-9 to TRBJ1-3; 9 bases line up with TRBD1. Germline assignment: CDR1 MNHGY and CDR2 SVAAGI. This CDR3 has 19 residues. V gave up 3 bases and J gave up 0 bases; unmatched junction bases: 12. CDR3 DNA sequence: TGTGCCAGCAGTTACCTCTACCCGGGACAGGGCCACTCTGGAAACACCATATATTTT. Protein sequence: CASSYLYPGQGHSGNTIYF.

The V gene is TRBV7-9, the J gene TRBJ1-5; tentatively, D is TRBD1 (6 bases). Germline values: CDR1 SEHNR, CDR2 FQNEAQ (reference sequence). V shed 5 bases and J shed 7 bases, with 12 bases lying between them. The CDR3 has 13 residues. The CDR3 DNA sequence: TGTGCCAGCAGCCTTAACAGGGACCAGCCCCAGCATTTT. This sequence encodes CASSLNRDQPQHF.

Turning to this clone: This CDR3 is also generated by other DNA sequences in the sample. DNA of the CDR3: TGTGCCAGCAGCTTAGGGCAGTCCTATGGCTACACCTTC. It specifies CASSLGQSYGYTF. The rearrangement links TRBV5-6 to TRBJ1-2; D is uncertain. Germline V gives CDR1 SGHDT, CDR2 YYEEEE. V was trimmed by 2 bases and J by 4 bases, leaving 9 bases between them. The CDR3 has 13 amino acids. The whole variable domain, filled in from reference TRBV5-6 and TRBJ1-2, reads DAGVTQSPTHLIKTRGQQVTLRCSPKSGHDTVSWYQQALGQGPQFIFQYYEEEERQRGNFPDRFSGHQFPNYSSELNVNALLLGDSALYLCASSLGQSYGYTFGSGTRLTVV.

The chain is built from TRBV30 and TRBJ1-1; TRBD1 matches at 7 bases. The germline V gene has CDR1 GTSNPN and CDR2 SVGIG (reference sequence). The CDR3 extends over 12 amino acids. V shed 3 bases, J shed 11 bases, and the junction held 9 bases outside the gene matches. As DNA, the CDR3 is TGTGCCTGGAGACCTGAACAGGGGAGGGCTTTCTTT. Translating it yields CAWRPEQGRAFF.

V gene TRBV6-2 or TRBV6-3 combines with J gene TRBJ1-5; D not certain. The germline gives CDR1 MNHEY, CDR2 SVGEGT. There are 16 residues in the CDR3. V shed 2 bases and J shed 1 base, with 12 bases lying between them. This CDR3 is CASSYRPAASNQPQHF. CDR3 nucleotides: TGTGCCAGCAGTTACAGACCGGCAGCCAGCAATCAGCCCCAGCATTTT.

There are a few counts of this clone. The J gene is TRBJ2-2, the V gene TRBV12-5, with D hard to call. Germline V lookup: CDR1 LGHNT, CDR2 FRNRAP. The CDR3 runs 17 residues. V lost 0 bases, J lost 1 base, and 12 bases lay in between. CDR3 DNA sequence: TGTGCTAGTGGTTTGGTACTTAGGGCCGTGAACACCGGGGAGCTGTTTTTT. Its translation is CASGLVLRAVNTGELFF.

The chain is built from TRBV19 and TRBJ1-1, with D perhaps matching TRBD1 (6 bases). This CDR3 contains 14 residues. Germline lookup yields CDR1 LNHDA and CDR2 SQIVND (reference sequence). The V and J ends lost 6 bases and 4 bases respectively, with 15 bases between them. The CDR3 DNA reads TGTGCCAGTAGCGCCGGGGGGGCAGGCACTGAAGCTTTCTTT. Translation gives CASSAGGAGTEAFF.

V is TRBV10-1 and J is TRBJ2-1, with D hard to call. The CDR3 totals 13 residues. The V end lost 4 bases, the J end lost 5 bases, and 9 bases lay between the germline ends. Germline values: CDR1 WNHNN, CDR2 SYGVQD (reference sequence). The CDR3 loop is CASSVSTDNEQFF. DNA for the CDR3: TGCGCCAGCAGTGTTAGTACCGACAATGAGCAGTTCTTC.

This clone was seen a few times. For the CDR3, the DNA is TGTGCCAGCAGCCAAGGTATGACGGAGAATCAGCCCCAGCATTTT. This translates into CASSQGMTENQPQHF. The chain employs TRBV3-1 (or the pseudogene TRBV3-2) and TRBJ1-5; no clear D gene. Trimming shortened V by 1 base and J by 4 bases, and 11 bases separated the two germline ends. In germline, CDR1 is LGHDT, CDR2 YNNKEL (reference sequence). This CDR3 contains 15 residues.

The count of this clone is one. The chain recombines TRBV5-4 with TRBJ2-1, with 14 bases that match TRBD2. Germline V gene lookup returns CDR1 SGHNT and CDR2 YYREEE (reference sequence). The CDR3 is 20 amino acids. J lost 0 bases, V lost 2 bases, and 10 bases had no gene match. CDR3 in amino acids: CASSFNPGLAGESSYNEQFF. The CDR3 DNA sequence: TGTGCCAGCAGCTTTAACCCGGGACTAGCGGGAGAAAGCTCCTACAATGAGCAGTTCTTC.

The chain carries TRBV30 and TRBJ2-2; D is undetermined. Germline values: CDR1 GTSNPN, CDR2 SVGIG (reference sequence). Trimming removed 0 bases at V and 3 bases at J, with 2 bases between. The length of the CDR3 is 12 residues. CDR3 DNA: TGTGCCTGGAGTGTATACACCGGGGAGCTGTTTTTT. This translates into CAWSVYTGELFF.

The chain couples TRBV4-1 to TRBJ1-4; maybe TRBD1 (5 bases). The CDR3 consists of 15 residues. Per the germline V gene, CDR1 is MGHRA and CDR2 is YSYEKL. Between the trimmed V and J ends, which lost 1 base and 5 bases, there was a span of 11 bases. CDR3 DNA: TGCGCCAGCAGCCAAGGACAGAATACCAATGAAAAACTGTTTTTT. This codes for CASSQGQNTNEKLFF.

This clone was observed a single time. CDR3 DNA: TGTGCCAGCAGTTGGGCTACTAGCGGGGGAGGGTATGAGCAGTTCTTC. This sequence encodes CASSWATSGGGYEQFF. The J gene is TRBJ2-1, the V gene TRBV6-5, with 11 bases fitting TRBD2. This CDR3 contains 16 residues. Trimming removed 4 bases from V and 8 bases from J; junction bases left unmatched: 10. The germline gives CDR1 MNHEY, CDR2 SVGAGI.

V and J are TRBV10-3 and TRBJ1-5; D gene ambiguous. CDR1 and CDR2 from the germline V gene are ENHRY and SYGVKD. The CDR3 extends over 11 amino acids. Trimming removed 8 bases at V and 5 bases at J, with 7 bases between. CDR3 protein: CAIGEYQPQHF. CDR3 coding DNA: TGTGCCATCGGGGAGTATCAGCCCCAGCATTTT.

The chain joins TRBV5-6 to TRBJ1-4; D is ambiguous. V lost 0 bases and J lost 7, with 10 bases in between. This CDR3 is 14 amino acids long. Germline lookup yields CDR1 SGHDT and CDR2 YYEEEE. The DNA of the CDR3 is TGTGCCAGCAGCTTGGCTTCCCAAGGTGAAAAACTGTTTTTT. Translating gives CASSLASQGEKLFF.